The 21 T cell receptor beta chains below were found in one sample sequenced in a study of cytomegalovirus exposure and HLA in healthy donors. Primers included in the PCR were 60 Vbeta and 13 Jbeta primers. Assay used: immunoSEQ multiplex PCR; TCRdb lists only in-frame clones, some missing. The table lists about 180,000 clones, 70% to 80% of them singletons. Sequenced material: PBMCs. The receptor set was obtained from a young man in good health and CMV-seronegative.

The chain has TRBV6-5 and TRBJ2-2; 10 nucleotides agree with TRBD2. The germline gives CDR1 MNHEY, CDR2 SVGAGI. V lost 5 bases, J lost 6 bases, and 3 bases stayed unmatched. This CDR3 is built from 14 residues. CDR3: CASSLLAGAGELFF. The CDR3 nucleotides read TGTGCCAGCAGTCTGCTAGCGGGGGCCGGGGAGCTGTTTTTT.

The V and J genes are TRBV19 and TRBJ2-1; 8 positions agree with TRBD2. Germline CDR1 is LNHDA and CDR2 is SQIVND (reference sequence). Trimming cost V 2 bases and J 3 bases; bases outside gene matches: 9. This CDR3 comprises 17 residues. The DNA of the CDR3 is TGTGCCAGTAGTATAACACTAGCGGCAGCCATCTACAATGAGCAGTTCTTC. As protein: CASSITLAAAIYNEQFF.

The CDR3 DNA is TGTGCCAGCAGCTTAGGGGCGGGGGTGGGGACCTACGAGCAGTACTTC. It is translated as CASSLGAGVGTYEQYF. The rearrangement links TRBV7-2 to TRBJ2-7; 7 bases fit TRBD2. J lost 2 bases, V lost 1 base, and 8 bases had no gene match. The CDR3 loop spans 16 amino acids. Germline CDR1 SGHTA, CDR2 FQGNSA.

The chain employs TRBV2 and TRBJ2-7; D may be TRBD1 (6 bases). Trimming pared 5 bases from V and 6 bases from J, leaving 20 bases between. This CDR3 contains 15 residues. Germline lookup yields CDR1 SNHLY and CDR2 FYNNEI. The CDR3 coding sequence is TGTGCCAGCAGTCTCCATTCGGGTCAAGGGGGCGAGCAGTACTTC. This sequence encodes CASSLHSGQGGEQYF.

The rearrangement links TRBV28 to TRBJ1-1; TRBD1 aligns across 12 bases. The germline V gene has CDR1 MDHEN and CDR2 SYDVKM. CDR3 length: 16 residues. V was pared by 4 bases and J by 4 bases, with 7 bases of the junction left unmatched. The CDR3 nucleotides are TGTGCCAGCAGTTCCGTCCCGGGACAGGGGGCCACTGAAGCTTTCTTT. Residues: CASSSVPGQGATEAFF.

The CDR3 nucleotides are TGTGCCAGCAGCTCCCAGGGGAGGGTTGGTGTAGGGGAGTATGGCTACACCTTC. Translating gives CASSSQGRVGVGEYGYTF. The chain employs TRBV7-9 and TRBJ1-2; possibly TRBD1 for D (6 bases). With 4 bases removed from V and 5 bases from J, the gap between germline ends came to 26 bases. The CDR3 length is 18 residues. The V gene's germline CDR1 is SEHNR and CDR2 FQNEAQ (reference sequence).

This clone was seen only once. This chain links TRBV30 with TRBJ2-2; D perhaps matches TRBD2 (6 bases). Trimming removed 3 bases from V and 5 bases from J, with 10 bases in between. Germline V lookup: CDR1 GTSNPN, CDR2 SVGIG (reference sequence). This CDR3 spans 13 amino acids. Written as DNA, the CDR3 is TGTGCCTGGAGGGAGGGCTTTACCGGGGAGCTGTTTTTT. Its protein is CAWREGFTGELFF.

In this sample, this clone turned up many times. V gene TRBV7-2 combines with J gene TRBJ1-5; 8 nucleotides align to TRBD1. The germline V gene has CDR1 SGHTA and CDR2 FQGNSA. With V trimmed by 5 bases and J by 0 bases, 3 bases remained unmatched. The CDR3 has 15 amino acids. CDR3 amino acids: CASSRTGISNQPQHF. The CDR3 DNA is TGTGCCAGCAGCAGGACAGGGATTAGCAATCAGCCCCAGCATTTT.

The chain links TRBV6-6 to TRBJ2-2, with TRBD2 matching over 7 bases. The trim removed 5 bases at V and 6 bases at J, leaving 6 bases unmatched. The CDR3 is made up of 14 amino acids. Germline V gene data show CDR1 as MNHNY and CDR2 as SVGAGI (reference sequence). The CDR3, as DNA: TGTGCCAGCAGTAGCTGGGGGGGGTCCGGGGAGCTGTTTTTT. Its protein is CASSSWGGSGELFF.

This clone has only a few counts. The chain joins TRBV6-1 to TRBJ1-4; TRBD1 is a possible D gene (6 bases). Germline V gene data show CDR1 as MNHNS and CDR2 as SASEGT. The CDR3 is 13 residues long. The V end lost 11 bases, the J end lost 11 bases, and 21 bases lay between the germline ends. The CDR3: CAGGGGASRKLFF. The CDR3 nucleotides read TGTGCCGGGGGTGGGGGGGCTTCGAGGAAACTGTTTTTT.

In its sample, this clone was seen a few times. The chain is built from TRBV5-4 and TRBJ1-2, with 9 bases lining up with TRBD1. V lost 0 bases to trimming and J lost 0 bases; unmatched junction nucleotides: 15. Germline CDR1 SGHNT, CDR2 YYREEE (reference sequence). The CDR3 consists of 20 residues. The CDR3 here is CASSLARTGARRDPNYGYTF. CDR3 DNA: TGTGCCAGCAGCTTGGCCCGGACAGGGGCCCGCCGTGACCCTAACTATGGCTACACCTTC. Full variable domain (rest looked up from reference TRBV5-4 and TRBJ1-2): ETGVTQSPTHLIKTRGQQVTLRCSSQSGHNTVSWYQQALGQGPQFIFQYYREEENGRGNFPPRFSGLQFPNYSSELNVNALELDDSALYLCASSLARTGARRDPNYGYTFGSGTRLTVV.

The J gene is TRBJ1-3, the V gene TRBV27; D possibly corresponds to TRBD1 (6 bases). The ends were cut back, 6 bases at V and 0 bases at J, with 15 bases in the middle. The CDR3 contains 16 residues. Germline assignment: CDR1 MNHEY and CDR2 SMNVEV (reference sequence). The CDR3 protein is CASRTYRANSGNTIYF. As DNA, the CDR3 is TGTGCCAGCAGAACCTACAGGGCTAACTCTGGAAACACCATATATTTT.

The chain couples TRBV6-5 to TRBJ1-5; D remains ambiguous. The length of the CDR3 is 13 residues. Germline CDR1 and CDR2: MNHEY and SVGAGI. V lost 7 bases and J lost 5, with 12 bases in between. The CDR3 loop reads CASTQGVHQPQHF. The DNA for the CDR3 is TGTGCCAGCACCCAAGGAGTCCATCAGCCCCAGCATTTT.

This chain uses TRBV4-1 with TRBJ2-1; 10 bases are a match to TRBD2. The CDR3 covers 16 residues. With 3 bases clipped from V and 3 bases from J, the junction kept 5 bases outside the gene matches. Germline V CDR1 and CDR2: MGHRA, YSYEKL. CDR3 sequence (DNA): TGCGCCAGCAGCCAGTACGGACTAGCGGACTACAATGAGCAGTTCTTC. It encodes CASSQYGLADYNEQFF.

The chain joins TRBV7-2 to TRBJ2-7; 9 nucleotides align to TRBD1. Unmatched junction bases numbered 7, after V lost 5 bases and J lost 2 bases. Germline loops: CDR1 SGHTA, CDR2 FQGNSA. The CDR3 is 15 residues long. In DNA form, the CDR3 reads TGTGCCAGCAGCCCCAGGGGGACAGGGCCCTACGAGCAGTACTTC. It encodes CASSPRGTGPYEQYF.

CDR3 nucleotides: TGTGCCAGCAGTTACATAGGGGTTGGAAAAGAGACCCAGTACTTC. It translates to CASSYIGVGKETQYF. The chain couples TRBV6-6 to TRBJ2-5, with a weak D call TRBD1 (5 bases). The CDR3 contains 15 residues. The germline V gene encodes CDR1 MNHNY and CDR2 SVGAGI (reference sequence). V was pared by 2 bases and J by 3 bases, with 13 bases between.

This clone was seen once. This chain links TRBV5-1 with TRBJ2-7, with 8 bases fitting TRBD1. Germline values: CDR1 SGHRS, CDR2 YFSETQ. CDR3 length: 14 residues. V shed 4 bases, J shed 3 bases, and the junction held 6 bases outside the gene matches. The CDR3 coding sequence is TGCGCCAGCAGCACCGGACAGGGCTACTACGAGCAGTACTTC. This encodes CASSTGQGYYEQYF.

The chain combines TRBV21-1 with TRBJ1-2; TRBD1, the D gene given by the table, was not confirmed from the DNA. TRBV21-1 corresponds to a pseudogene. CDR3 length equals 18 residues. The CDR3 here is CASSKVASTGEQNYGYTF. CDR3 bases: TGTGCCAGCAGCAAAGTCGCAAGTACAGGGGAACAGAACTATGGCTACACCTTC.

This chain connects TRBV7-3 to TRBJ2-5; the D gene is possibly TRBD2 (6 bases). This CDR3 region has 15 residues. The germline V gene encodes CDR1 SGHTA and CDR2 FQGTGA. V was pared by 6 bases and J by 5 bases, with 19 bases between. CDR3 loop: CASSKEGLGLETQYF. The CDR3 DNA sequence: TGTGCCAGCAGTAAGGAGGGCTTGGGTTTGGAGACCCAGTACTTC.

The rearrangement uses TRBV6-1 and TRBJ2-5, with D possibly TRBD2 on 5 matching bases. Germline V gene lookup returns CDR1 MNHNS and CDR2 SASEGT. V gave up 4 bases and J gave up 5 bases, with 14 bases separating them. The CDR3 runs 14 residues. The CDR3 sequence is CASSVLPRGETQYF. CDR3 DNA sequence: TGTGCCAGCAGTGTGCTACCCCGAGGGGAGACCCAGTACTTC.

V is TRBV23-1 and J is TRBJ2-6; tentative D call: TRBD1 (5 bases). TRBV23-1 is identified as an open reading frame with a role that is uncertain. The CDR3 has 21 residues. The V and J ends lost 0 bases and 0 bases respectively, with 21 bases between them. The CDR3 DNA sequence: TGCGCCAGCAGTCAATCGTCCGCCGGCAGGGTAGAATGCTCTGGGGCCAACGTCCTGACTTTC. Its protein is CASSQSSAGRVECSGANVLTF.